This T cell receptor (beta chain) emerged from a study of blood T cells in healthy people across ages. A second roughly 6 to 11 cycle PCR used barcoded and J-beta primers. Unique molecular identifiers of 12 random nucleotides labeled each cDNA. The study obtained at least 3 million CDR3-containing paired-end reads from every sample. Each CDR3 protein is one row after TCRdb ran MiXCR on the 5' RACE reads. The repertoire has roughly 650,000 distinct CDR3 sequences, roughly 32% of them found once; the top ten carry roughly 15%. Study observations and caveats: It was the long-lived donors that had more naive CD4+ cells and higher diversity than aged donors.

A remark on this clonotype: Its antigen is undetermined.

Germline V gene sequence: CDR1 SGHDT, CDR2 YYEEEE. CDR3 size: 15 residues. V lost 2 bases, J lost 5 bases, and 13 bases lay in between. The chain employs TRBV5-6 and TRBJ1-4, with a possible D match to TRBD1 (6 bases). This receptor was identified in a woman of 80 years or more in good health. Input material: blood. For the CDR3, the DNA is TGTGCCAGCAGCTTCCGACAGGAGAGGAATGAAAAACTGTTTTTT. It codes for CASSFRQERNEKLFF.